Included here is one T cell receptor (beta chain) sequence, with context. Its recognized antigen is unknown. No much larger clone exists at a distance of one base, and base qualities are not known. For TCR beta library preparation, roughly 2 micrograms of genomic DNA was extracted from cryopreserved PBMCs. Longitudinal blood samples from CLL patients on ibrutinib monotherapy were analyzed using high-throughput TCR beta sequencing. The patients took part in an open-label, single-center phase 2 trial of ibrutinib monotherapy. On a MiSeq, deep resolution sequencing aimed for a depth between 1 in 1 million and 1 in 200,000 T cells, with each clonotype covered 10x on average. The immunoSEQ hsTCRB Kit was used to generate TCR beta libraries. As for the authors' bioinformatics: ImmunoSEQ Data Assistant and ImmunoSEQ Analyzer were used for data analysis, and V, D and J genes were assigned according to IMGT definitions. Clonality, which ranges from 0 to 1, was calculated by subtracting the normalized Shannon entropy of productive rearrangement frequencies from one. Only overrepresented clonotypes making up at least 0.05% of the repertoire of each patient were included in the public clonotype analysis. Roughly 13 age-matched healthy donor repertoires from immuneACCESS served as clonality controls. TCRdb limited this immuneACCESS table to in-frame rearrangements with V and J called. A share of clones is missing; checked studies link under half to unresolved V genes, and the rest is unexplained. V and J calls and clone size are as listed in that table; D and trimming were resolved from the DNA. The sample table holds almost 85,000 clones, of which about 82% were seen once. The ten largest make up around 5% of the sample.

The CDR3 covers 17 residues, taking in both the cysteine and the phenylalanine. Here the CDR3 DNA is all that survives: 51 bases in frame from base 1. Compared with germline, V lacks 2 bases and J lacks 3 bases; bases without a gene match: 10. According to the germline V gene, CDR1 reads SGHRS and CDR2 reads YFSETQ. The source of the sample is a study of cytotoxic CD8 clonotypes in ibrutinib-treated CLL (dated by TCRdb to the early 2020s). General notes on the study: In this cohort, approximately 15 patients were treatment-naive and approximately ten were relapsed/refractory, while around 18 had unmutated IGHV. Responses were partial in 24 patients and complete in 2; after median approximately 69 months follow-up, some 14 stayed in remission and 12 progressed. On average, each sample yielded some 250,000 productive templates and about 94,000 productive rearrangements. Longitudinal samples were obtainable from about 30% of the roughly 90 participants in the trial. Response samples were obtained after a median of roughly eleven months of treatment, with a range of about 6 to 36 months. Cryopreserved peripheral blood mononuclear cells were obtained prior to treatment, at the time of response, and at either disease progression or sustained remission. Study-wide findings and limitations: Public clonotypes were found to be uncommon and were observed to contract or remain stable during treatment; the increase in clonality was shown to reflect expansion of private clonotypes at ibrutinib response. Sampling times were not matched between patients in sustained remission and patients whose disease was progressing, and lymph node repertoires were not examined. At baseline, clonality was higher than in age-matched healthy donors and showed a strong correlation with circulating CD8+ T-cell counts. Clonality increased at ibrutinib response, stayed stable in sustained remission, and fell back toward baseline at progression.

The V and J genes are TRBV5-1 and TRBJ2-3, with TRBD2 matching 9 junction bases. Sample: PBMCs, taken before ibrutinib treatment. The sequence was obtained from a human donor with chronic lymphocytic leukemia. The CDR3 in this case is CASSLHMTSGRTDTQYF. The nucleotide sequence reads TGCGCCAGCAGCTTACACATGACTAGCGGTAGAACAGATACGCAGTATTTT.